This record concerns one T cell receptor beta chain sequence. This sample was included in a study of blood T cell repertoires in COVID-19. Overall study context: COVID-19 samples from acute and convalescent phases originated in the United States, Italy and Spain. Nucleic acid was either cDNA or gDNA, and it came from T cells, B-cell-depleted T cells, or PBMCs.

Original methodology: Reference gene primers were amplified, and this amplification served to estimate nucleated cell counts. Repertoires were generated with immunoSEQ multiplex PCR, while TCRdb's copy carries only in-frame clones and drops some. V and J calls plus clone size are reproduced from that table; the DNA served to infer D and trimming. Of around 97,000 clones listed, just under 85% are singletons. CDR1 and CDR2 (germline): SEHNR, FQNEAQ (reference sequence). The CDR3 consists of 18 residues. The junction had 16 bases not matched to a gene; V was cut back by 5 bases and J by 5 bases. This sequence joins TRBV7-9 and TRBJ1-4; 8 bases agree with TRBD1. The sequence was collected from a man between 65 and 85 years old with acute or convalescent COVID-19. Sequencing input: peripheral blood. The CDR3 nucleotides read TGTGCCAGCAGCCGGGACACCGGGACAGGACTAGGAAATGAAAAACTGTTTTTT. Translating it yields CASSRDTGTGLGNEKLFF.